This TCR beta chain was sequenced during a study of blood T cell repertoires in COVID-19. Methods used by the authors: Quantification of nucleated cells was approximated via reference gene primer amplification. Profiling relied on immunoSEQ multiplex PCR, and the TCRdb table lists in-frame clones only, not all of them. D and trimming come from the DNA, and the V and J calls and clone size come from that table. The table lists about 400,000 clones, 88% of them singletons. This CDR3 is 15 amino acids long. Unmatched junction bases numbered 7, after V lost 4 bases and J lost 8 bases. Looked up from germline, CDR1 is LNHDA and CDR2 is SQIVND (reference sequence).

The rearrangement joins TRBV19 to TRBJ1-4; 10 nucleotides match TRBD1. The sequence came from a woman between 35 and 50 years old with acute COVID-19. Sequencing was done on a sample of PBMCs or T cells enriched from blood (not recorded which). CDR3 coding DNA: TGTGCCAGTAGTAGCTCCGGGACAGGGGTCGAAAAACTGTTTTTT. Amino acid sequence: CASSSSGTGVEKLFF.